The 7 T cell receptor beta chains reported below all come from one sample, sequenced in a study of T cell responses to AZD1222 COVID-19 vaccine. Method: immunoSEQ multiplex PCR; TCRdb's copy keeps in-frame clones and lacks some. The sample holds tens of thousands of clones; around nine tenths are singletons and the top ten take about 3.5%. Sequencing used peripheral blood, obtained 28 days after the second AZD1222 dose. The receptors come from an adult who received the AZD1222 COVID-19 vaccine.

The chain uses TRBV5-5 and TRBJ1-3; D possibly corresponds to TRBD1 (6 bases). Trimming cost V 5 bases and J 1 base, with 16 bases left between them. Germline assignment: CDR1 SGHKS and CDR2 YYEKEE (reference sequence). The CDR3 contains 16 residues. Written as DNA, the CDR3 is TGTGCCAGCAGTTCCTACAGGGCGTCGTCTGGAAACACCATATATTTT. Translated, it gives CASSSYRASSGNTIYF.

The sample holds one count of this clone. The chain uses TRBV6-5 and TRBJ1-2; 10 bases align to TRBD1. The germline V gene has CDR1 MNHEY and CDR2 SVGAGI. The CDR3 extends over 15 amino acids. The V and J ends lost 6 bases and 4 bases, in that order; junction bases with no gene match: 8. Here the CDR3 reads CASSPQGQGSYGYTF. As DNA, the CDR3 is TGTGCCAGCAGCCCCCAGGGACAGGGGAGCTATGGCTACACCTTC.

This sequence joins TRBV7-9 and TRBJ2-6; D unclear. In germline, CDR1 is SEHNR, CDR2 FQNEAQ (reference sequence). V lost 6 bases to trimming and J lost 3 bases, with 6 bases between them. CDR3 size: 13 residues. CDR3 protein: CASSLFGANVLTF. CDR3 DNA sequence: TGTGCCAGCAGTCTCTTTGGGGCCAACGTCCTGACTTTC.

This clone was counted a single time. This rearrangement joins TRBV21-1 to TRBJ2-2. TRBV21-1 is designated a pseudogene. The CDR3 length is 15 residues. The CDR3 DNA is TGTGCCAGCAGCAACGCCAGCTCGAACACCGGGGAGCTGTTTTTT. Protein product: CASSNASSNTGELFF.

The chain links TRBV24-1 to TRBJ1-2, with 9 bases fitting TRBD1. V trimming: 10 bases; J trimming: 8 bases; junction bases outside the gene matches: 10. The CDR3 loop spans 13 amino acids. CDR1 is KGHDR, CDR2 SFDVKD, per germline. The CDR3 DNA reads as TGTGCCACACAGGGGGCAGCCTTCGAGGGCTACACCTTC. Translation gives CATQGAAFEGYTF.

The count of this clone is one. The chain couples TRBV5-4 to TRBJ1-1, with D uncertain. The CDR3 consists of 14 residues. Germline CDR1 SGHNT, CDR2 YYREEE (reference sequence). The V end lost 4 bases, the J end lost 1 base, and 11 bases lay between the germline ends. The CDR3 DNA follows: TGTGCCAGCAGCCCGATGAAGGGGAACACTGAAGCTTTCTTT. Its translation: CASSPMKGNTEAFF.

This chain links TRBV19 with TRBJ2-7; tentatively, D is TRBD2 (7 bases). V lost 11 bases and J 5 bases, leaving 22 bases between the germline ends. Per germline, CDR1 LNHDA and CDR2 SQIVND (reference sequence). There are 14 residues in the CDR3. The CDR3 nucleotides are TGTGCCCCATTTAGGGGGGGCGCGGAAGACGAGCAGTACTTC. This codes for CAPFRGGAEDEQYF.